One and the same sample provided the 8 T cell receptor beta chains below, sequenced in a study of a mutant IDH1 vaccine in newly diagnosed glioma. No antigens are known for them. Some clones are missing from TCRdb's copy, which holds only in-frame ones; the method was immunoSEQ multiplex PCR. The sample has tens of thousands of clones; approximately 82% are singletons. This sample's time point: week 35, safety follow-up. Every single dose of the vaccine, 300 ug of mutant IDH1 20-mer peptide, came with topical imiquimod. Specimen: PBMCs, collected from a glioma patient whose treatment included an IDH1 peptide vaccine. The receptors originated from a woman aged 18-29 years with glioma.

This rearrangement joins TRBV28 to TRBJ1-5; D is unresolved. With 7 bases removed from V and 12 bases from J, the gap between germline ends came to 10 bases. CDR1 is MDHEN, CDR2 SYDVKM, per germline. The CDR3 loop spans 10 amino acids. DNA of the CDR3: TGTGCCAGCACTGGCGCCAGCCAGCATTTT. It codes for CASTGASQHF.

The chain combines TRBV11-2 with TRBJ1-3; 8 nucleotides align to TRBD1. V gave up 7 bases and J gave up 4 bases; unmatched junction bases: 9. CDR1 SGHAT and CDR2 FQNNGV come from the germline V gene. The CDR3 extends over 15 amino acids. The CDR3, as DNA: TGTGCCAGCAAGGTGACAGGGGTCTCCGGAAACACCATATATTTT. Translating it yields CASKVTGVSGNTIYF. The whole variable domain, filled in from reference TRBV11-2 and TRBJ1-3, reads EAGVAQSPRYKIIEKRQSVAFWCNPISGHATLYWYQQILGQGPKLLIQFQNNGVVDDSQLPKDRFSAERLKGVDSTLKIQPAKLEDSAVYLCASKVTGVSGNTIYFGEGSWLTVV.

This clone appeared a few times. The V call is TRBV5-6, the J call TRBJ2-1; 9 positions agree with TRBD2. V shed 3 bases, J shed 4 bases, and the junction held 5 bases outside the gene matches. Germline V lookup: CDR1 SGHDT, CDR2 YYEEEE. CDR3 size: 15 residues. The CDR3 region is CASSSAGGFYNEQFF. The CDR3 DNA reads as TGTGCCAGCAGCTCAGCGGGGGGATTTTACAATGAGCAGTTCTTC.

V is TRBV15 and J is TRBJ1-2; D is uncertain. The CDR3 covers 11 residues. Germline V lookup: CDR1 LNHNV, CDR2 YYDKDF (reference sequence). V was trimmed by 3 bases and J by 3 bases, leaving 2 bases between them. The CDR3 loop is CATSRDYGYTF. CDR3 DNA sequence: TGTGCCACCAGCAGGGACTATGGCTACACCTTC.

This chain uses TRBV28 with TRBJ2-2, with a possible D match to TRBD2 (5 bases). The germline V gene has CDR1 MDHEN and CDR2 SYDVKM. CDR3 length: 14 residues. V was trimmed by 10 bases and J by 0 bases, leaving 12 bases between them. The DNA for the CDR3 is TGTGCCACTACTGGGCGGGCGAACACCGGGGAGCTGTTTTTT. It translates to CATTGRANTGELFF.

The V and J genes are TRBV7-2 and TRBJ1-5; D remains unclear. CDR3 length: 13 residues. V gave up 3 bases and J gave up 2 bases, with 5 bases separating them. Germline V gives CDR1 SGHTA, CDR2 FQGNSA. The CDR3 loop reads CASSFGGNQPQHF. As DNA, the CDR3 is TGTGCCAGCAGCTTCGGCGGCAATCAGCCCCAGCATTTT.

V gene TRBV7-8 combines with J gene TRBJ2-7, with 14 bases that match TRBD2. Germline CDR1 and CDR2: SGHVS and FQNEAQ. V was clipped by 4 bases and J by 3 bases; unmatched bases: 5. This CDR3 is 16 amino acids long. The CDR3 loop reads CASSSLGLAGVYEQYF. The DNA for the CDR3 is TGTGCCAGCAGCTCCCTGGGACTAGCGGGAGTCTACGAGCAGTACTTC.

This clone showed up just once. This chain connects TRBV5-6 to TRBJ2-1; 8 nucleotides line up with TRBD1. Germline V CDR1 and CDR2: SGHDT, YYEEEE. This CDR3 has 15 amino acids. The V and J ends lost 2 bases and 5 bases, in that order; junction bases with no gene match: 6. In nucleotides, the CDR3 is TGTGCCAGCAGCTTCGCAGGGGGCAACAACAATGAGCAGTTCTTC. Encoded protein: CASSFAGGNNNEQFF.